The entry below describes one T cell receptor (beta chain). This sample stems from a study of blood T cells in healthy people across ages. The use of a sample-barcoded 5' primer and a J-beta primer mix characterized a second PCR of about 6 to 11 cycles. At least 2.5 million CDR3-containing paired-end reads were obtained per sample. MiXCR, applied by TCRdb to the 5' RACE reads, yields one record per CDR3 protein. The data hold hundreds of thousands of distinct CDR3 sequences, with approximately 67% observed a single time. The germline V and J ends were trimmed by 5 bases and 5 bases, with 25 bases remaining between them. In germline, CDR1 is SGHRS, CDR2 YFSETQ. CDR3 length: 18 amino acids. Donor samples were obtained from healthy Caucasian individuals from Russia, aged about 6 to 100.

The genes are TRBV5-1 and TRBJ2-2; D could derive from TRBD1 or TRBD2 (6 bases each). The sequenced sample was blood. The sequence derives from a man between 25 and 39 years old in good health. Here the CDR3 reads CASRRREWEQGRTGELFF. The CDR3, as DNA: TGCGCCAGCAGAAGAAGGGAATGGGAGCAGGGGAGGACCGGGGAGCTGTTTTTT.